The T cell receptor (beta chain) described here comes from a study of T cell changes during pregnancy in multiple sclerosis. Germline assignment: CDR1 SGHVS and CDR2 FNYEAQ. V lost 5 bases and J lost 2, with 18 bases in between. The CDR3 extends over 16 amino acids. The method was immunoSEQ multiplex PCR; TCRdb's version includes in-frame clones alone and lacks a portion of them. The top ten hold approximately 0.31% of the sample, which has fewer than 60,000 clones, around 94% seen once. This chain joins TRBV7-6 and TRBJ2-5; tentative D call: TRBD2 (6 bases). The TCR comes from a female donor with multiple sclerosis, enrolled in a pregnancy study. Specimen: CD4+ T cells from peripheral blood mononuclear cells, collected in the third trimester of pregnancy. The CDR3 region is CASSPTALAGQETQYF. The CDR3 DNA reads TGTGCCAGCAGCCCCACAGCTTTGGCGGGACAAGAGACCCAGTACTTC. The complete variable domain, with remaining parts taken from reference TRBV7-6 and TRBJ2-5, reads GAGVSQSPRYKVTKRGQDVALRCDPISGHVSLYWYRQALGQGPEFLTYFNYEAQQDKSGLPNDRFSAERPEGSISTLTIQRTEQRDSAMYRCASSPTALAGQETQYFGPGTRLLVL.